This entry features one T cell receptor beta chain sequence. Its antigen is not identified. V was trimmed by 6 bases and J by 1 base, leaving 14 bases between them. The CDR3 contains 15 residues. CDR1 and CDR2 from the germline V gene are LGHNT and FRNRAP. TCRdb reprocessed the PCR reads via MiXCR and lists one record per CDR3 protein. The sample records tens of thousands of distinct CDR3 sequences, roughly half being singletons. The time point: before preoperative PTX-NDP chemotherapy. Before surgery, patients were given preoperative paclitaxel-nedaplatin chemotherapy. The data are from a study of esophageal squamous cell carcinoma under preoperative chemotherapy. Overall study: Samples included peripheral blood T cells as well as tumor-infiltrating lymphocytes.

Findings and limits, study-wide: After treatment, tumor-infiltrating lymphocytes apparently came partly from blood T cells. Peripheral T cells showed a significant TCR diversity increase after chemotherapy, unlike tumor-infiltrating lymphocytes.

This chain links TRBV12-5 with TRBJ2-3; perhaps D is TRBD1 or TRBD2 (6 bases each). This sample was gathered from a patient given preoperative chemotherapy. The receptor's source is a human donor with esophageal squamous cell carcinoma. The donor label of this sample is uncertain. The CDR3 here is CASGKWGAGTDTQYF. The CDR3 nucleotides are TGTGCTAGTGGAAAGTGGGGGGCCGGCACAGATACGCAGTATTTT.